The source of this T cell receptor (beta chain) is a study of long-term antiretroviral therapy in people with HIV. Version v3.0 of the immunoSEQ assay ran at survey level. Samples were sequenced targeting roughly 40,000-50,000 T-cell genomes each. Libraries were prepared by immunoSEQ multiplex PCR; TCRdb keeps only in-frame clonotypes and omits some of them. The sample carries tens of thousands of clones, roughly 80% recorded once. Details on this clone: The antigen is unknown.

One or more pre-ART and two or more post-ART PBMC samples were available from each donor. Notes on the study in general: The data indicate that diversity increased after ART but remained below transplant donor controls.

The TCR originated in a man aged 18 to 29 with HIV. The sample was unsorted PBMCs, taken 0.3 years after starting antiretroviral therapy.

This chain's CDR3 is CASSFSGTGTEQYF. CDR3 sequence (DNA): TGTGCCAGCAGTTTCTCCGGGACAGGGACCGAGCAGTACTTC. V and J are TRBV27 and TRBJ2-7; 9 bases are a match to TRBD1. Germline V gene data show CDR1 as MNHEY and CDR2 as SMNVEV (reference sequence). V gave up 3 bases and J gave up 6 bases; unmatched junction bases: 6. The CDR3 totals 14 residues.